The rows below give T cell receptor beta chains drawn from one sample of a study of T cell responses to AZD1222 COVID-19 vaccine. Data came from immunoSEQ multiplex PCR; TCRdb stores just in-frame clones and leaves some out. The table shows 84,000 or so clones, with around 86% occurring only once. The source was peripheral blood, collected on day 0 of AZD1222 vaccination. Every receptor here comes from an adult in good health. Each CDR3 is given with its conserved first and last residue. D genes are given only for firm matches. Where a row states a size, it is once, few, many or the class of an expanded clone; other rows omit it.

CASSSALGGGLQETQYF TGTGCCAGCAGCTCCGCGTTGGGCGGGGGACTACAAGAGACCCAGTACTTC . TRBV7-6 TRBD2 TRBJ2-5
CASSLSPVGSPPYGYTF TGTGCCAGCAGTTTATCCCCCGTGGGATCTCCCCCCTATGGCTACACCTTC . TRBV28 . TRBJ1-2
CASSPSLGLEGQETQYF TGTGCCAGCAGCCCCTCGTTGGGACTAGAAGGACAAGAGACCCAGTACTTC . TRBV11-3 TRBD2 TRBJ2-5
CASSMDRANYGYTF TGTGCCAGTAGTATGGACAGGGCCAACTATGGCTACACCTTC . TRBV19 TRBD1 TRBJ1-2
CASLARGDEKLFF TGTGCCAGTCTTGCGAGGGGAGATGAAAAACTGTTTTTT once TRBV28 . TRBJ1-4
CASSSGTSGGETQYF TGTGCCAGCAGCTCAGGAACTAGCGGAGGAGAGACCCAGTACTTC . TRBV7-2 TRBD2 TRBJ2-5
CASSSPKENIQYF TGTGCCAGCAGCTCACCCAAGGAAAACATTCAGTACTTC . TRBV7-2 . TRBJ2-4
CASSPRYGDRGYNEQFF TGTGCCAGCAGCCCTAGATATGGGGACAGGGGCTACAATGAGCAGTTCTTC . TRBV6-4 TRBD1 TRBJ2-1
CASSQPSGLAGDNEQFF TGTGCCAGCAGCCAACCCTCGGGACTAGCGGGGGACAATGAGCAGTTCTTC . TRBV3-1/TRBV3-2 TRBD2 TRBJ2-1
CASRKGDSNEKLFF TGTGCCAGCAGGAAGGGGGACAGTAATGAAAAACTGTTTTTT . TRBV6-5 TRBD1 TRBJ1-4
CASSYTANTEAFF TGTGCCAGCAGTTATACAGCGAACACTGAAGCTTTCTTT . TRBV6-5 . TRBJ1-1
CASSYSGVGWNEQYF TGTGCCAGCAGTTACTCAGGGGTAGGTTGGAACGAGCAGTACTTC . TRBV6-5 . TRBJ2-7